The next 3 T cell receptor gamma chains were all read from a single sample in a study of γδ T cells in repeated Plasmodium falciparum infection. TCRdb re-called clones from the multiplex PCR reads via CATT. Seen here are roughly 32,000 gamma-chain clones, almost 1.5% observed once, and the top ten hold approximately 19%. Bulk repertoires came from Vgamma9/Vdelta2+ or Vdelta2-negative gammadelta T cells flow-sorted from PBMC. The specimen sequenced was gamma-delta T cells from blood. These receptors originate from a pool of human donors (malaria-infected and uninfected, not separated).

This clone was detected many times. This is likely an artifact of a read error, given a far larger clone one base away. The same CDR3 also results from other DNA sequences found in this sample. The J gene is TRGJ1 or TRGJ2, the V gene TRGV9. TCRdb gives no J gene; it was assigned here by matching the DNA to germline. Germline lookup yields CDR1 GITISATS and CDR2 ISYDGTV (reference sequence). The CDR3 length is 14 residues. CDR3 sequence: CALWEVQAYYKKLF. The CDR3 nucleotides are TGTGCCTTATGGGAGGTGCAGGCTTATTATAAGAAACTCTTT.

This clone is categorized as medium-sized (0.01 to 0.1%). Other nucleotide sequences in the sample specify the same CDR3. The V gene is TRGV9, the J gene TRGJP. The CDR3 spans 17 residues. Germline V gene lookup returns CDR1 GITISATS and CDR2 ISYDGTV (reference sequence). V lost 2 bases and J lost 4; bases outside the gene matches: 5. This CDR3 is CALWEARQELGKKIKVF. In DNA, the CDR3 is TGTGCCTTGTGGGAGGCACGTCAAGAGTTGGGCAAAAAAATCAAGGTATTT.

This clone was detected many times. TCRdb lists the protein of a much larger clone for this DNA, which differs at residue 5, so this is likely a read error; the protein given here is translated from the DNA itself. The chain carries TRGV5 and TRGJ1 or TRGJ2. TCRdb offers no J gene call, so here the DNA was matched to germline to obtain one. This CDR3 contains 12 residues. Trimming cost V 4 bases and J 9 bases; bases outside gene matches: 9. Germline V CDR1 and CDR2: VINAFY, YDVSNSKD. Here the CDR3 reads CATWESHPKKLF. The CDR3 DNA sequence: TGTGCCACCTGGGAAAGCCACCCTAAGAAACTCTTT.